This record concerns one TCR beta chain sequence. The DNA ends 3 residues before the CDR3 does, and the rest of the CDR3 is filled in from the germline J gene. The sample belongs to a study of T cell clonality in common variable immunodeficiency. The CDR3 runs to 13 residues. Per germline, CDR1 WSHSY and CDR2 SAAADI. V lost 11 bases, J lost 0 bases, and 10 bases lay in between. TCRdb keeps only in-frame clones here, not all; method: immunoSEQ multiplex PCR. Recorded here are about 43,000 clones, none singletons. The sequence was obtained from a person between 18 and 70 years old in good health. Sequenced material: peripheral blood mononuclear cells. The genes are TRBV10-2 and TRBJ2-2; D uncertain. The chain's CDR3 is CAGTKANTGELFF. Incomplete CDR3 DNA: TGCGCCGGAACTAAGGCGAACACCGGGGAG.